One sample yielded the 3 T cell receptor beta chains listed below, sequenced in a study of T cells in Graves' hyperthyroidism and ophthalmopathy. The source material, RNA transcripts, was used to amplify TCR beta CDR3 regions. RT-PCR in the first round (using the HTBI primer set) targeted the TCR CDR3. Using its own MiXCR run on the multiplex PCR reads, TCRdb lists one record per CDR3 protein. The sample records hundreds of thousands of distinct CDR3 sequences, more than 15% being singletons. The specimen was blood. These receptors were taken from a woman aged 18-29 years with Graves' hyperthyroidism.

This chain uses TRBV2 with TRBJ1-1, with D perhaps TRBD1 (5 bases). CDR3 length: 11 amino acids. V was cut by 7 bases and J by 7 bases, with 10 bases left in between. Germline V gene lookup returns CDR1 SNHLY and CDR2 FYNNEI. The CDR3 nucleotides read TGTGCCAGCATGGGGGGACTTGAAGCTTTCTTT. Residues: CASMGGLEAFF.

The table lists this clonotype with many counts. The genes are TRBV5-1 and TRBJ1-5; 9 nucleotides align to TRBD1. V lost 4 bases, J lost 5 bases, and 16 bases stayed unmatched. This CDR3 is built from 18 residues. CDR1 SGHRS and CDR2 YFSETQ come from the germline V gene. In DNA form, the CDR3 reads TGCGCCAGCAGCCTTGACAGGGGGGATGGTGGCACTTATCAGCCCCAGCATTTT. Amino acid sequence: CASSLDRGDGGTYQPQHF.

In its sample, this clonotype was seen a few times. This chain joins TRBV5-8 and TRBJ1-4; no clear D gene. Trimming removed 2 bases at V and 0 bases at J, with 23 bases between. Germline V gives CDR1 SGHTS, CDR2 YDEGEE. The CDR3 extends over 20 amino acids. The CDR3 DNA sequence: TGTGCCAGCAGCTTTGTCTGGTATGGTGGGCTCTCTGCAACTAATGAAAAACTGTTTTTT. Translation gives CASSFVWYGGLSATNEKLFF.